This T cell receptor beta chain originates from a study of T-cell memory formation after mild COVID-19. Each CDR3 protein gets one entry after TCRdb re-called the 5' RACE reads with MiXCR. The data contain 280,000 or so distinct CDR3 sequences, approximately 18% of them singletons. Germline V gene data show CDR1 as MNHEY and CDR2 as SVGEGT. This CDR3 has 11 residues. Between the trimmed V and J ends, which lost 0 bases and 6 bases, there was a span of 3 bases. The sample holds a few counts of this clonotype. A much bigger clone sits one base away, suggesting this may be a read error. Source material: PBMCs or a T cell subset sorted from them (not recorded which). This sequence joins TRBV6-2 or TRBV6-3 and TRBJ2-7; D gene unclear. This TCR was recovered from a man younger than 30 who had mild COVID-19 (a few samples of this study predate the infection). Cell type and time point are not known. CDR3 loop: CASSYSSEQYF. CDR3 DNA: TGTGCCAGCAGTTACTCGAGCGAGCAGTACTTC.